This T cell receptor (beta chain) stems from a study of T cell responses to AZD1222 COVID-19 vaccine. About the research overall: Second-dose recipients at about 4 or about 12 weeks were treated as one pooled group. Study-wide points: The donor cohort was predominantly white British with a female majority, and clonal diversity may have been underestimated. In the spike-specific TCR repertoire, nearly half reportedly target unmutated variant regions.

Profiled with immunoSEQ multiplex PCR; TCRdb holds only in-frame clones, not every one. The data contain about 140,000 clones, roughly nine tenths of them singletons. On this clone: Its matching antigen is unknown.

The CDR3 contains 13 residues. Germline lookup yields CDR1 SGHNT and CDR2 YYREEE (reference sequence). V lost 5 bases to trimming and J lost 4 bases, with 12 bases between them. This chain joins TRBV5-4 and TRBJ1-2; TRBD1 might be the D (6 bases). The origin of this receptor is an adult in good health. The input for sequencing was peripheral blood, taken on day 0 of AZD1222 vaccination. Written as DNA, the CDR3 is TGTGCCAGCAGATGGACAGAGGGCTATGGCTACACCTTC. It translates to CASRWTEGYGYTF.